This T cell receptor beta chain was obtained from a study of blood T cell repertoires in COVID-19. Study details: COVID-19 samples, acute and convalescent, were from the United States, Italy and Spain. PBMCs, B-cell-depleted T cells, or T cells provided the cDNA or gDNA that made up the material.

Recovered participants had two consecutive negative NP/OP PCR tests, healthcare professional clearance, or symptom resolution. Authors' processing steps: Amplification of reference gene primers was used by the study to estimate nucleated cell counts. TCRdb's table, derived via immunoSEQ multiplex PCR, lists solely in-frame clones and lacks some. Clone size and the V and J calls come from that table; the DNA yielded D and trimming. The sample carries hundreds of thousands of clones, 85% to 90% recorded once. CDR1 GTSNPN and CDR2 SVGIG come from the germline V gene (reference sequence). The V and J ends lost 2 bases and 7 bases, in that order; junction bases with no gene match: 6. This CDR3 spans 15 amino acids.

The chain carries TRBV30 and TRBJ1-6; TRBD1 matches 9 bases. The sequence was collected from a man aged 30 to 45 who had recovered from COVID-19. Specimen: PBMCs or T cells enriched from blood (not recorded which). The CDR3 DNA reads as TGTGCCTGGAGTTCACAGGGGGCTCAAAATTCACCCCTCCACTTT. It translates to CAWSSQGAQNSPLHF.